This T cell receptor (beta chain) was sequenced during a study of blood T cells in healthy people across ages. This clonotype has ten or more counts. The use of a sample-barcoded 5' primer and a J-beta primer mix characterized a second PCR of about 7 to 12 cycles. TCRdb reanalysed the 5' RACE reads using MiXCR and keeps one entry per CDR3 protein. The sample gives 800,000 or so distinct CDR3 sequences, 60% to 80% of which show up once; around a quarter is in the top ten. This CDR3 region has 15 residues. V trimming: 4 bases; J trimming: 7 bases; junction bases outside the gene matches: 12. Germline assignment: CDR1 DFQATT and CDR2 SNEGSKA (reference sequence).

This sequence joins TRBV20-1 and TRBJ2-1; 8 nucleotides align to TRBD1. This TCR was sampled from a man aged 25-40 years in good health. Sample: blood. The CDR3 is CSATSGQGVNNEQFF. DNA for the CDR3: TGCAGTGCTACATCTGGACAGGGAGTTAATAATGAGCAGTTCTTC.